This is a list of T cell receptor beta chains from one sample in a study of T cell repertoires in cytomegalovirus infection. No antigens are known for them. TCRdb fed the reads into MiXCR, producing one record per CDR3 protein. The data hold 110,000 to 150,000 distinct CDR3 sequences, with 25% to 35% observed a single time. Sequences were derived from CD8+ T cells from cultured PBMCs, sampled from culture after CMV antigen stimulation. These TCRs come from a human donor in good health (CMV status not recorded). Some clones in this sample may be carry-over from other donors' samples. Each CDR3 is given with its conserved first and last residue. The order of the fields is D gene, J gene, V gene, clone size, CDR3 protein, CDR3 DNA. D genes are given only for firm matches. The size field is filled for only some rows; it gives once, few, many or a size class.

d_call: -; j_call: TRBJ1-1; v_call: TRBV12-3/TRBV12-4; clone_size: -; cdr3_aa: CASSLGEGNTEAFF; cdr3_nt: TGTGCCAGCAGTCTGGGGGAGGGGAACACTGAAGCTTTCTTT
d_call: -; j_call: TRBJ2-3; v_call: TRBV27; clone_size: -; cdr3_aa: CASSLSNFGTQYF; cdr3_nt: TGTGCCAGCAGTTTATCGAATTTCGGTACGCAGTATTTT
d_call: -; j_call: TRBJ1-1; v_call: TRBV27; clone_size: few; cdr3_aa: CASSLGSLAEAFF; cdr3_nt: TGTGCCAGCAGTTTGGGGTCTCTAGCTGAAGCTTTCTTT
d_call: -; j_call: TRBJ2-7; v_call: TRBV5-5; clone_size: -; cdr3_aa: CASSLGPGNYEQYF; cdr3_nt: TGTGCCAGCAGCCTAGGTCCGGGAAACTACGAGCAGTACTTC
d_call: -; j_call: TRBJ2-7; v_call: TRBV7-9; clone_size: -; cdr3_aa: CASSSGVQGHEQYF; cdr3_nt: TGTGCCAGCAGTTCTGGGGTCCAGGGGCACGAGCAGTACTTC
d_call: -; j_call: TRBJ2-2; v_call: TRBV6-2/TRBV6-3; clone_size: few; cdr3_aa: CASSYSRTGELFF; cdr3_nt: TGTGCCAGCAGTTACTCGAGGACCGGGGAGCTGTTTTTT
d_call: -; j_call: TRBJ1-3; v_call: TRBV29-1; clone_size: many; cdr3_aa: CSVGTGSGNTIYF; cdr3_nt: TGCAGCGTCGGTACAGGGTCTGGAAACACCATATATTTT
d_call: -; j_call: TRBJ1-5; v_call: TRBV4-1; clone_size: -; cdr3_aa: CASSQVGVGQPQHF; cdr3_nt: TGCGCCAGCAGCCAAGTCGGGGTCGGGCAGCCCCAGCATTTT
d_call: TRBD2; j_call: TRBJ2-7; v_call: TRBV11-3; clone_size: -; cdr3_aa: CASETRGRARSYEQYF; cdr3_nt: TGTGCCAGCGAAACTCGGGGGAGGGCAAGGTCCTACGAGCAGTACTTC
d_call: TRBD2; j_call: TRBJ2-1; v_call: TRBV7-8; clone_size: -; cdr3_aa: CASSSEPAGARFIYNEQFF; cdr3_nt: TGTGCCAGCAGCTCCGAACCAGCGGGGGCACGCTTTATCTACAATGAGCAGTTCTTC
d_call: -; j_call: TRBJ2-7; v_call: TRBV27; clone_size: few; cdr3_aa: CASSLLPLAEQYF; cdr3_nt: TGTGCCAGCAGCCTCCTCCCCCTCGCCGAGCAGTACTTC
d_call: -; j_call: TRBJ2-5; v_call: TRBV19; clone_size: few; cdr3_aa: CASSTTPSTQYF; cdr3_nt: TGTGCCAGTAGTACGACCCCTTCAACCCAGTACTTC
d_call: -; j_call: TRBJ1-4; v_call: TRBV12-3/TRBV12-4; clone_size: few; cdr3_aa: CASSLTPGSHNEKLFF; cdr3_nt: TGTGCCAGCAGTTTAACCCCAGGGAGTCATAATGAAAAACTGTTTTTT
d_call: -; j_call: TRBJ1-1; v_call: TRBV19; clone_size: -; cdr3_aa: CASSVVDTEAFF; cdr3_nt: TGTGCCAGTAGTGTAGTGGACACTGAAGCTTTCTTT
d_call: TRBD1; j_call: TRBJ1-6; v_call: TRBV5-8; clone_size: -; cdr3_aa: CASSLQGASYNSPLHF; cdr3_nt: TGTGCCAGCAGCCTACAGGGGGCTTCCTATAATTCACCCCTCCACTTT
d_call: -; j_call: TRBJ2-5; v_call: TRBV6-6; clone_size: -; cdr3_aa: CASADPRRGVEETQYF; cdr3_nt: TGTGCCAGCGCTGACCCCCGGCGAGGAGTGGAAGAGACCCAGTACTTC
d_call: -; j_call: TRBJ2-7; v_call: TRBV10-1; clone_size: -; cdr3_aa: CASSEGRSSGYEQYF; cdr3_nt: TGCGCCAGCAGTGAGGGGCGAAGTTCGGGCTACGAGCAGTACTTC